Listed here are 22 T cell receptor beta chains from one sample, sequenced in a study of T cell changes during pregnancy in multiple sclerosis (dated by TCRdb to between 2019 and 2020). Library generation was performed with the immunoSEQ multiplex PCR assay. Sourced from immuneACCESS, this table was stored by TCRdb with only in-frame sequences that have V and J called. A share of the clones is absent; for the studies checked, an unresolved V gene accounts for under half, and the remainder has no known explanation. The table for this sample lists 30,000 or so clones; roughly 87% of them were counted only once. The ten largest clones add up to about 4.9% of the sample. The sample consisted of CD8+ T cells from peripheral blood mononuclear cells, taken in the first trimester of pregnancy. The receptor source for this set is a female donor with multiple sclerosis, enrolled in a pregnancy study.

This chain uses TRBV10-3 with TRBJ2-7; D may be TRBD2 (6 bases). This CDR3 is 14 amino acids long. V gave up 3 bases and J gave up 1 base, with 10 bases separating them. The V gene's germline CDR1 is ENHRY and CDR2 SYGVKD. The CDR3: CAISEGSGSYEQYF. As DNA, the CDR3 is TGTGCCATCAGTGAAGGAAGCGGGTCCTACGAGCAGTACTTC.

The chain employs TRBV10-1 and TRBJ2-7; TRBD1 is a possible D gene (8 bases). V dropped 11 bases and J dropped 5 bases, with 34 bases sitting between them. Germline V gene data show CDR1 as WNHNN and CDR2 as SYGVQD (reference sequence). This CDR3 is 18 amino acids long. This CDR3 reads CAHPGQGAKRGEEDEQYF. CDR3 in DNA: TGCGCCCACCCGGGGCAGGGGGCTAAGCGGGGAGAGGAGGACGAGCAGTACTTC.

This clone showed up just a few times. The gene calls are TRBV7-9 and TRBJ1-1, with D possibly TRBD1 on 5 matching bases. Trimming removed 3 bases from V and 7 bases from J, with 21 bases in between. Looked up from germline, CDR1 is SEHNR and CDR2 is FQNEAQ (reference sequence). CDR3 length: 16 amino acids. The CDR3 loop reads CASSLSGDSYLNEAFF. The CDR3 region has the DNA TGTGCCAGCAGCTTGTCTGGCGACAGCTACTTAAATGAAGCTTTCTTT.

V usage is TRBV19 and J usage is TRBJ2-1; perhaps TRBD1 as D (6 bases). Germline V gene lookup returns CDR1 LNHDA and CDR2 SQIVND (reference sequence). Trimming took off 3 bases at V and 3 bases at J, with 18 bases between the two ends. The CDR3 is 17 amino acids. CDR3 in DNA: TGTGCCAGTAGTATCAACTTGGGGGCCGACTACTACAATGAGCAGTTCTTC. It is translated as CASSINLGADYYNEQFF. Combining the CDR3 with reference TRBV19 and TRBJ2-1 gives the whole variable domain DGGITQSPKYLFRKEGQNVTLSCEQNLNHDAMYWYRQDPGQGLRLIYYSQIVNDFQKGDIAEGYSVSREKKESFPLTVTSAQKNPTAFYLCASSINLGADYYNEQFFGPGTRLTVL.

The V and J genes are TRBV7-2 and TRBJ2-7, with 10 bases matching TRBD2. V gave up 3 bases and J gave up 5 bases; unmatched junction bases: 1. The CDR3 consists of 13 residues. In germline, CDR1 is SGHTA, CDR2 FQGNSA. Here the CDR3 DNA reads TGTGCCAGCAGCTTTAGCGGGAGGAACGAGCAGTACTTC. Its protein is CASSFSGRNEQYF.

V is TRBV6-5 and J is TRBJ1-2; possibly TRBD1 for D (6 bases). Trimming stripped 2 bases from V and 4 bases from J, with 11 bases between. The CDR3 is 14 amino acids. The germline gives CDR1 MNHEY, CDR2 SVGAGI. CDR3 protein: CASSYMTGLYGYTF. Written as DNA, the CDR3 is TGTGCCAGCAGTTACATGACAGGCCTCTATGGCTACACCTTC.

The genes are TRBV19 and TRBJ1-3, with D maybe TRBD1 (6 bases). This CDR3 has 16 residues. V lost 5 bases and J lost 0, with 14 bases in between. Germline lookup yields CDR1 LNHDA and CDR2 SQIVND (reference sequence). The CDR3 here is CASSRALDSSGNTIYF. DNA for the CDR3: TGTGCCAGTAGTCGTGCCCTGGACAGCTCTGGAAACACCATATATTTT.

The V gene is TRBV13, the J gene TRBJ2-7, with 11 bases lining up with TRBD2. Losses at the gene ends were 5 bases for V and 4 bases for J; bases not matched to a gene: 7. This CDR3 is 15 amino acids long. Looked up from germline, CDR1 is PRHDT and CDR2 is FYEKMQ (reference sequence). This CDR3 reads CASSAGLAETYEQYF. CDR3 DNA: TGTGCCAGCAGCGCGGGACTAGCGGAGACTTACGAGCAGTACTTC.

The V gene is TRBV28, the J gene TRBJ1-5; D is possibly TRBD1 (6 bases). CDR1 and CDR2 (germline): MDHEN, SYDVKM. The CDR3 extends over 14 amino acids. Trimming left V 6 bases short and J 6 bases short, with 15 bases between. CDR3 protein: CASRPGVEGQPQHF. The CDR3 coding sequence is TGTGCCAGCAGACCAGGGGTCGAGGGTCAGCCCCAGCATTTT.

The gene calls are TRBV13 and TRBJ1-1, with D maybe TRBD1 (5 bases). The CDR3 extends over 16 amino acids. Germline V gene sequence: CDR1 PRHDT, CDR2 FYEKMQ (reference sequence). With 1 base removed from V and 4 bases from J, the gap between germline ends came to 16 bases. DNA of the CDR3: TGTGCCAGCAGCTTAGCCCAAAGGGCAGGGATCACTGAAGCTTTCTTT. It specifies CASSLAQRAGITEAFF.

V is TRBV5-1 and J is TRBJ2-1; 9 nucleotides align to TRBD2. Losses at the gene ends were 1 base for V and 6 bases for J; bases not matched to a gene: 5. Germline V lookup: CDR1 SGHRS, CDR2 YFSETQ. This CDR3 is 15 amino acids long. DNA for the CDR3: TGCGCCAGCAGCTTGTGGCTAGCGGGGATCAATGAGCAGTTCTTC. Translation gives CASSLWLAGINEQFF.

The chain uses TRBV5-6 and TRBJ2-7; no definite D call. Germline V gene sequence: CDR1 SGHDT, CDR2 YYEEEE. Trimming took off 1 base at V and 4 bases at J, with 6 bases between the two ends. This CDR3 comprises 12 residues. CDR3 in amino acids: CASSLLVYEQYF. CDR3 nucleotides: TGTGCCAGCAGCTTGTTAGTGTACGAGCAGTACTTC.

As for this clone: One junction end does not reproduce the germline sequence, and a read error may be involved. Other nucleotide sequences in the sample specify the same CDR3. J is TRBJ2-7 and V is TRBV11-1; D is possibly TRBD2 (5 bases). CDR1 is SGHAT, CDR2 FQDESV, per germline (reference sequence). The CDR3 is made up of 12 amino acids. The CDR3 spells CASSSGGYEQYF. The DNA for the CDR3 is TGTGCCAGCAGCTCTGGAGGATACGAGCAGTATTTC. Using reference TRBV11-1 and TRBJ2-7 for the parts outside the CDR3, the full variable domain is EAEVAQSPRYKITEKSQAVAFWCDPISGHATLYWYRQILGQGPELLVQFQDESVVDDSQLPKDRFSAERLKGVDSTLKIQPAELGDSAMYLCASSSGGYEQYFGPGTRLTVT.

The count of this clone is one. The CDR3 bases are TGTGCCAGCAGCGCTTGGGACAGGGGTGGTGAAAAACTGTTTTTT. Protein product: CASSAWDRGGEKLFF. J is TRBJ1-4 and V is TRBV7-9; 10 nucleotides agree with TRBD1. The CDR3 covers 15 residues. V shed 5 bases, J shed 7 bases, and the junction held 7 bases outside the gene matches. Germline values: CDR1 SEHNR, CDR2 FQNEAQ (reference sequence).

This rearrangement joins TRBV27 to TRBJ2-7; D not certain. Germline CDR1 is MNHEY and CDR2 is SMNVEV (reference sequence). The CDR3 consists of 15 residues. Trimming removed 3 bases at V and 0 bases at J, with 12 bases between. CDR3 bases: TGTGCCAGCAGTTTTTCAAACTCGTACTCCTACGAGCAGTACTTC. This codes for CASSFSNSYSYEQYF.

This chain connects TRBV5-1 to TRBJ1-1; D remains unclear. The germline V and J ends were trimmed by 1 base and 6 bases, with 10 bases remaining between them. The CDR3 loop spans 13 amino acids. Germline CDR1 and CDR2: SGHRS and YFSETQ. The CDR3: CASSLRGSAEAFF. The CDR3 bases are TGCGCCAGCAGCTTGCGGGGTTCCGCTGAAGCTTTCTTT. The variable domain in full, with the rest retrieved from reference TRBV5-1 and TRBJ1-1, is KAGVTQTPRYLIKTRGQQVTLSCSPISGHRSVSWYQQTPGQGLQFLFEYFSETQRNKGNFPGRFSGRQFSNSRSEMNVSTLELGDSALYLCASSLRGSAEAFFGQGTRLTVV.

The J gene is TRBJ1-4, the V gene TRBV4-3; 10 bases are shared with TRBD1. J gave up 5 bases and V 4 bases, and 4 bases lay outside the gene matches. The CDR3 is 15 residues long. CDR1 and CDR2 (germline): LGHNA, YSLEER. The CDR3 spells CASSPRTGGNEKLFF. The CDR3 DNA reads TGCGCCAGCAGCCCTCGGACAGGGGGGAATGAAAAACTGTTTTTT.

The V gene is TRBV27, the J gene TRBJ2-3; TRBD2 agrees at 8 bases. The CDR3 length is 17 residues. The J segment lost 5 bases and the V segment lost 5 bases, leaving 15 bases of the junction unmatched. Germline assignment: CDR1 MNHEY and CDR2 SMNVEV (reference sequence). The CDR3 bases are TGTGCCAGCAGTGCCGGCCGACTAGCGAGTGTAAGAGATACGCAGTATTTT. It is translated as CASSAGRLASVRDTQYF.

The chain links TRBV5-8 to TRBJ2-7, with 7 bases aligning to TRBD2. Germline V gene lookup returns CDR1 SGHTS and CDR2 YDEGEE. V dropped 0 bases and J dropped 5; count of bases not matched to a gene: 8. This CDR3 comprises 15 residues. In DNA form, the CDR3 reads TGTGCCAGCAGCTTGGTCCACCGCGGGGGTGACGAGCAGTACTTC. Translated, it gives CASSLVHRGGDEQYF.

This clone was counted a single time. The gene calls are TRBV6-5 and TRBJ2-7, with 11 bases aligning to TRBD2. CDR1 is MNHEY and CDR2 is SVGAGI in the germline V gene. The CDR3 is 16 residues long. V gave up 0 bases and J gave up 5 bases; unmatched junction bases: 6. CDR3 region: CASSYSIAGGPHEQYF. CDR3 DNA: TGTGCCAGCAGTTACTCGATAGCGGGAGGGCCCCACGAGCAGTACTTC.

CDR3 region: CASSILPGRQAGETGELFF. The CDR3 bases are TGTGCCAGTAGTATACTTCCAGGAAGGCAAGCGGGGGAGACCGGGGAGCTGTTTTTT. J is TRBJ2-2 and V is TRBV19; 8 bases are shared with TRBD2. CDR3 length equals 19 residues. Germline values: CDR1 LNHDA, CDR2 SQIVND (reference sequence). V was clipped by 2 bases and J by 5 bases; unmatched bases: 16.

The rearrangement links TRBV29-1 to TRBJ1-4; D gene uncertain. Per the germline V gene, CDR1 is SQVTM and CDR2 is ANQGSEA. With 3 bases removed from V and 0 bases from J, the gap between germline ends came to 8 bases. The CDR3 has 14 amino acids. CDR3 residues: CSVEGGTTNEKLFF. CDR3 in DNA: TGCAGCGTTGAGGGCGGGACAACTAATGAAAAACTGTTTTTT.